This T cell receptor beta chain was captured in a study of human T cells and chemical hapten exposure. Per the authors' pipeline: Counting gave a median of around 100,000 TCRs per sample, with values ranging from about 23,224 to 700,000. TCRdb reanalysed the 5' RACE reads using MiXCR and keeps one entry per CDR3 protein. These V and J calls rely on TCRdb rather than the paper's analysis. Of roughly 110,000 distinct CDR3 sequences listed, approximately 19% were seen once; the top ten hold 2.8%. Study observations and caveats: Sensitizing to DPC left TCRs with a frequency above 1 in 1000 unaltered.

V was clipped by 3 bases and J by 3 bases; unmatched bases: 8. Germline CDR1 reads MGHRA; CDR2 reads YSYEKL. The CDR3 is 17 amino acids. About this clonotype itself: Antigen unknown.

Blood, whole and unfractionated, served as the source for total RNA extraction. This rearrangement joins TRBV4-1 to TRBJ2-3; 11 bases fit TRBD2. The source of this sequence is a human donor in good health. The CDR3 DNA sequence: TGCGCCAGCAGCCAGGGTCCCCTAGCGGGAGGAACAGATACGCAGTATTTT. This codes for CASSQGPLAGGTDTQYF.